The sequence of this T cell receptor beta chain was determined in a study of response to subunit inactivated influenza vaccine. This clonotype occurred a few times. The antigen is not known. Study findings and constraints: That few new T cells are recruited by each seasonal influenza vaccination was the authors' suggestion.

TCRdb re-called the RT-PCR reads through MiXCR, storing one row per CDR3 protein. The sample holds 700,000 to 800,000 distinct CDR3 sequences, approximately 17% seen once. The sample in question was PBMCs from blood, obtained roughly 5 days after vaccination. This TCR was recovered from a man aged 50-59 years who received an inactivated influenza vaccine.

CDR3 in DNA: TGTGCCAGCAGCCAAGCGGCAGGGGTCGGACAGCCCCAGCATTTT. Its translation: CASSQAAGVGQPQHF. This chain connects TRBV4-2 to TRBJ1-5; tentatively, D is TRBD1 (6 bases). V gave up 1 base and J gave up 7 bases, with 14 bases separating them. In germline, CDR1 is LGHNA, CDR2 YNFKEQ. The CDR3 runs to 15 residues.